The 23 T cell receptor beta chains in this list originate from one sample, sequenced in a study of shared clonotypes between healthy human individuals. Clones were sequenced by immunoSEQ multiplex PCR, and TCRdb holds only the in-frame ones, with some missing. The table lists around 990,000 clones, about 72% of them singletons. Sequencing was carried out using memory CD4+ T cells from PBMCs. The subset here: CD45RA-negative fraction. The receptor source for this set is a man between 18 and 35 years old in good health. Some clones in this sample may be carry-over from other donors' samples.

The sample holds a few counts of this clone. Distinct nucleotide sequences in the sample also encode this CDR3. V and J are TRBV5-4 and TRBJ2-6; D remains unclear. This CDR3 has 15 residues. Germline CDR1 reads SGHNT; CDR2 reads YYREEE (reference sequence). Trimming shortened V by 1 base and J by 0 bases, and 5 bases separated the two germline ends. The CDR3 spells CASSLTGSGANVLTF. As DNA, the CDR3 is TGTGCCAGCAGCTTGACCGGCTCTGGGGCCAACGTCCTGACTTTC.

The chain uses TRBV12-5 and TRBJ2-5; D not certain. CDR1 and CDR2 from the germline V gene are LGHNT and FRNRAP. The CDR3 loop spans 14 amino acids. V lost 2 bases to trimming and J lost 1 base, with 8 bases between them. CDR3 in amino acids: CASGLSGSQETQYF. CDR3 bases: TGTGCTAGTGGTTTGAGTGGCAGCCAAGAGACCCAGTACTTC.

The chain has TRBV7-3 and TRBJ2-2, with D uncertain. Trimming cost V 6 bases and J 0 bases, with 8 bases left between them. Germline V gene sequence: CDR1 SGHTA, CDR2 FQGTGA. This CDR3 contains 14 residues. This CDR3 reads CASSRRSNTGELFF. The CDR3 region has the DNA TGTGCCAGCAGTCGACGGTCGAACACCGGGGAGCTGTTTTTT.

This chain links TRBV7-7 with TRBJ2-5; D is possibly TRBD2 (5 bases). Deletions cut 5 bases from V and 3 bases from J, with 13 bases between. This CDR3 spans 14 amino acids. Germline V gene sequence: CDR1 SSHAT, CDR2 FNYEAQ (reference sequence). The CDR3 coding sequence is TGTGCCAGCAGCCCCGGGTCGCGGGAAGAGACCCAGTACTTC. It codes for CASSPGSREETQYF.

This clone was observed once. J is TRBJ1-5 and V is TRBV28; 9 positions match TRBD1. Germline V gives CDR1 MDHEN, CDR2 SYDVKM. After removal of 9 bases from V and 0 bases from J, the junction contained 12 bases not matched to a gene. This CDR3 is built from 17 residues. The CDR3 region has the DNA TGTGCCAGTACACGGGACAGGGTCGGGTATAGCAATCAGCCCCAGCATTTT. It encodes CASTRDRVGYSNQPQHF.

CDR3 amino acids: CASSLVMYQETQYF. DNA for the CDR3: TGTGCCAGCAGCTTAGTTATGTACCAAGAGACCCAGTACTTC. The V gene is TRBV7-2, the J gene TRBJ2-5; D is uncertain. Between the trimmed V and J ends, which lost 1 base and 0 bases, there was a span of 6 bases. The V gene's germline CDR1 is SGHTA and CDR2 FQGNSA. CDR3 length: 14 residues.

The J gene is TRBJ1-5, the V gene TRBV19; D possibly corresponds to TRBD1 (5 bases). V was pared by 9 bases and J by 7 bases, with 10 bases between. The CDR3 extends over 11 amino acids. Germline CDR1 reads LNHDA; CDR2 reads SQIVND (reference sequence). The CDR3 DNA sequence: TGTGCCAGCCGGGGGAGACAGCCCCAGCATTTT. Translating it yields CASRGRQPQHF.

The gene calls are TRBV28 and TRBJ2-3; the D gene is possibly TRBD2 (6 bases). The germline V and J ends were trimmed by 8 bases and 2 bases, with 11 bases remaining between them. Germline CDR1 reads MDHEN; CDR2 reads SYDVKM. The CDR3 loop spans 13 amino acids. CDR3 sequence reads: CASGTGDTDTQYF. For the CDR3, the DNA is TGTGCCAGCGGAACGGGGGACACAGATACGCAGTATTTT. Complete variable domain (other parts from reference TRBV28 and TRBJ2-3): DVKVTQSSRYLVKRTGEKVFLECVQDMDHENMFWYRQDPGLGLRLIYFSYDVKMKEKGDIPEGYSVSREKKERFSLILESASTNQTSMYLCASGTGDTDTQYFGPGTRLTVL.

The CDR3 bases are TGCGCCAGCAGCCTTCGCAGGGGGACCTACAATGAGCAGTTCTTC. It is translated as CASSLRRGTYNEQFF. The chain combines TRBV5-1 with TRBJ2-1; 7 bases line up with TRBD1. There are 15 residues in the CDR3. V shed 4 bases, J shed 2 bases, and the junction held 6 bases outside the gene matches. CDR1 SGHRS and CDR2 YFSETQ come from the germline V gene.

This chain joins TRBV14 and TRBJ1-1, with D unclear. Germline V gene lookup returns CDR1 SGHDN and CDR2 FVKESK. This CDR3 comprises 14 residues. The ends were cut back, 4 bases at V and 10 bases at J, with 19 bases in the middle. CDR3 protein: CASSPPAFPLPAFF. CDR3 sequence (DNA): TGTGCCAGCAGCCCACCGGCCTTTCCATTGCCAGCTTTCTTT.

This clone came up once. The chain carries TRBV6-5 and TRBJ1-3; unclear D gene. The V end was cut by 7 bases, the J end by 1 base, with 8 bases between. Per germline, CDR1 MNHEY and CDR2 SVGAGI. This CDR3 contains 13 residues. This CDR3 reads CASTDPSGNTIYF. CDR3 in DNA: TGTGCCAGCACGGATCCTTCTGGAAACACCATATATTTT.

The CDR3 here is CASRNNRGRPGELFF. Here the CDR3 DNA reads TGTGCCAGCAGGAACAACAGGGGTCGGCCCGGGGAGCTGTTTTTT. This chain connects TRBV2 to TRBJ2-2, with 7 positions matching TRBD1. After removal of 6 bases from V and 6 bases from J, the junction contained 10 bases not matched to a gene. Germline CDR1 reads SNHLY; CDR2 reads FYNNEI. The CDR3 has 15 residues.

Concerning this clone itself: Germline is not matched at one junction end, which may reflect a read error. This chain connects TRBV5-1 to TRBJ2-1; TRBD2 aligns across 13 bases. The CDR3 totals 17 residues. Germline V gene data show CDR1 as SGHRS and CDR2 as YFSETQ. The CDR3 DNA reads TGCGCCAGCAGCCCTGGACTAGCGGGAGTAGGGTACAATGCGCAGTTCTTC. Protein: CASSPGLAGVGYNAQFF.

This clone has more than one count but fewer than ten. The genes are TRBV14 and TRBJ1-1; D is unclear. Germline assignment: CDR1 SGHDN and CDR2 FVKESK. This CDR3 has 13 residues. Trimming took 5 bases from V and 9 from J, leaving 16 bases between them. In nucleotides, the CDR3 is TGTGCCAGCAGCTCCGGATCAGAACTCAAAGCTTTCTTT. Its protein is CASSSGSELKAFF.

The chain is built from TRBV7-8 and TRBJ2-7, with 7 bases identical to TRBD1. Germline CDR1 SGHVS, CDR2 FQNEAQ. The CDR3 loop spans 14 amino acids. V lost 5 bases, J lost 5 bases, and 9 bases stayed unmatched. The CDR3 sequence is CASSPRDSDHEQYF. The CDR3 nucleotides read TGTGCCAGCAGCCCCCGGGACAGCGACCACGAGCAGTACTTC.

This chain joins TRBV29-1 and TRBJ2-3, with TRBD1 matching 10 bases. Trimming took 3 bases from V and 3 from J; bases not matched to a gene: 6. Germline V gives CDR1 SQVTM, CDR2 ANQGSEA. CDR3 length: 15 amino acids. The CDR3 nucleotides read TGCAGCGTTGAGTATTGGGACAGGGGAACAGATACGCAGTATTTT. This sequence encodes CSVEYWDRGTDTQYF.

This clone was seen only once. A clone one base away is much larger, so this may be a read error. In the same sample, other DNA sequences code for this CDR3. This rearrangement joins TRBV7-2 to TRBJ2-5; 10 nucleotides agree with TRBD1. Losses at the gene ends were 5 bases for V and 2 bases for J; bases not matched to a gene: 2. This CDR3 has 14 amino acids. Per germline, CDR1 SGHTA and CDR2 FQGNSA. The CDR3, as DNA: TGTGCCAGCAGCCTGGACAGGGGGCAAGAGACCCAGTACTTC. It encodes CASSLDRGQETQYF.

With respect to this clone: Distinct nucleotide sequences in the sample also encode this CDR3. The V call is TRBV7-9, the J call TRBJ2-5; 11 bases are shared with TRBD2. Germline lookup yields CDR1 SEHNR and CDR2 FQNEAQ (reference sequence). The CDR3 sequence is 15 residues long. The J segment lost 2 bases and the V segment lost 5 bases, leaving 4 bases of the junction unmatched. CDR3 in amino acids: CASSRLAGGQETQYF. In DNA, the CDR3 is TGTGCCAGCAGCCGTTTAGCGGGAGGGCAAGAGACCCAGTACTTC. Supplemented by reference TRBV7-9 and TRBJ2-5, the full variable domain reads DTGVSQNPRHKITKRGQNVTFRCDPISEHNRLYWYRQTLGQGPEFLTYFQNEAQLEKSRLLSDRFSAERPKGSFSTLEIQRTEQGDSAMYLCASSRLAGGQETQYFGPGTRLLVL.

V gene TRBV6-5 combines with J gene TRBJ2-1; no definite D call. The germline V gene has CDR1 MNHEY and CDR2 SVGAGI. This CDR3 is 13 amino acids long. Between the trimmed V and J ends, which lost 4 bases and 3 bases, there was a span of 7 bases. The DNA for the CDR3 is TGTGCCAGCAGTTCTCTTGGCTACAATGAGCAGTTCTTC. Protein product: CASSSLGYNEQFF.

This clone turned up a few times. The J gene is TRBJ2-7, the V gene TRBV9, with 8 bases lining up with TRBD2. Per the germline V gene, CDR1 is SGDLS and CDR2 is YYNGEE. The CDR3 spans 14 residues. J gave up 2 bases and V 3 bases, and 4 bases lay outside the gene matches. The CDR3 sequence: CASSAAGVPYEQYF. The CDR3 nucleotides are TGTGCCAGCAGCGCAGCGGGAGTCCCCTACGAGCAGTACTTC.

This clone appeared once. The rearrangement uses TRBV30 and TRBJ2-5, with 8 bases lining up with TRBD1. J was trimmed by 5 bases and V by 5 bases; bases with no gene match: 7. The CDR3 spans 13 residues. Looked up from germline, CDR1 is GTSNPN and CDR2 is SVGIG (reference sequence). In nucleotides, the CDR3 is TGTGCCTGGGGCAGGGGGCTTTTGGAGACCCAGTACTTC. The encoded protein is CAWGRGLLETQYF.

The rearrangement uses TRBV15 and TRBJ2-5; a possible D gene is TRBD1 (6 bases). V shed 3 bases and J shed 5 bases, with 16 bases lying between them. Per germline, CDR1 LNHNV and CDR2 YYDKDF (reference sequence). This CDR3 has 15 amino acids. CDR3 loop: CATSSDTGTKETQYF. CDR3 sequence (DNA): TGTGCCACCAGCAGTGATACCGGGACAAAGGAGACCCAGTACTTC.

V and J are TRBV21-1 and TRBJ2-1. TRBV21-1 is a listed pseudogene. This CDR3 has 13 residues. The CDR3 DNA reads as TGTGCCAGCAGCAAAGCCCCGGTGGGTGAGCAGTTCTTC. This gives the protein CASSKAPVGEQFF.